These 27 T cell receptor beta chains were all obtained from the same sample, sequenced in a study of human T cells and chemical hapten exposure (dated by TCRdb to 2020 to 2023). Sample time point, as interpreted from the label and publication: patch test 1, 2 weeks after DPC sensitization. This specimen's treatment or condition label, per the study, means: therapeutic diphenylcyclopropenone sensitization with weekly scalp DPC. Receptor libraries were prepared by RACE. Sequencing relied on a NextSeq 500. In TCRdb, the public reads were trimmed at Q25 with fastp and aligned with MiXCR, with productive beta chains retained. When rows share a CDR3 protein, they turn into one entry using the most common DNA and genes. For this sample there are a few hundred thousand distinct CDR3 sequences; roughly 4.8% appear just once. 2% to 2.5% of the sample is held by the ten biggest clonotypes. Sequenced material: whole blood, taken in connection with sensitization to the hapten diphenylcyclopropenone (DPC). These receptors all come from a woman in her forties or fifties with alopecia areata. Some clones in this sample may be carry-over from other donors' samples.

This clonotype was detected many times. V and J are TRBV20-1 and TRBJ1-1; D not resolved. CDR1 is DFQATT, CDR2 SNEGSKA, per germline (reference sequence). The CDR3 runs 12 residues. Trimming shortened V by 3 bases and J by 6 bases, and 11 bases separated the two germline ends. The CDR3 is CSARALSPEAFF. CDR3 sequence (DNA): TGCAGTGCTAGGGCCCTTTCCCCTGAAGCTTTCTTT.

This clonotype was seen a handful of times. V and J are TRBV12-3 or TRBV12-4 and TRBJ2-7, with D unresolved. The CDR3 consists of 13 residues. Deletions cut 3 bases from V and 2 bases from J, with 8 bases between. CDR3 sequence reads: CASSLSHPYEQYF. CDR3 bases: TGTGCCAGCAGTTTGTCACACCCCTACGAGCAGTACTTC.

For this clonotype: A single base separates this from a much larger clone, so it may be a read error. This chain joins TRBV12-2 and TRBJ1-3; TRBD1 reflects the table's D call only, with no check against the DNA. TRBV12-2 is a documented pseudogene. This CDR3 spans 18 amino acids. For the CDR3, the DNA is TGTGCAAGTCGCTTAGCGCCCCCCGGATTGAGCTCTGGAAACACCATAAATTTT. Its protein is CASRLAPPGLSSGNTINF.

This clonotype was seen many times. CDR3 protein: CSARVDTYSAEAFF. The CDR3 DNA follows: TGCAGTGCTAGAGTAGACACCTACTCTGCTGAAGCTTTCTTT. The V and J genes are TRBV20-1 and TRBJ1-1; D not resolved. The V gene's germline CDR1 is DFQATT and CDR2 SNEGSKA (reference sequence). V gave up 1 base and J gave up 6 bases, with 15 bases separating them. The CDR3 covers 14 residues.

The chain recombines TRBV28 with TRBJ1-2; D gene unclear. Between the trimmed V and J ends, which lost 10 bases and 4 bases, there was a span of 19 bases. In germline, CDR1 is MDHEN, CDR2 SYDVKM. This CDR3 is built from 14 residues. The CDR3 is CATLPAILIYGYTF. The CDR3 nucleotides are TGTGCCACCCTGCCAGCCATACTTATCTATGGCTACACCTTC.

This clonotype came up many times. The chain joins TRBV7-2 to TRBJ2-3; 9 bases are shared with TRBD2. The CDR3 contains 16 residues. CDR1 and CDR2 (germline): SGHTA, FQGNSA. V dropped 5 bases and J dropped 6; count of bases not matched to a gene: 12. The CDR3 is CASSPKLAGRLDTQYF. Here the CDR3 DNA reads TGTGCCAGCAGCCCTAAGCTAGCGGGAAGATTGGATACGCAGTATTTT.

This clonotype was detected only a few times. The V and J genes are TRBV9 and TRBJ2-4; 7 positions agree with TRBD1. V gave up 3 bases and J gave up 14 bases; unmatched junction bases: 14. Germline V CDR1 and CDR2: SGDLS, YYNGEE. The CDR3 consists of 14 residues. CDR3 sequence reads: CASSATGAPGLKYF. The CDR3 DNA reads TGTGCCAGCAGCGCCACAGGGGCCCCTGGATTGAAGTACTTC.

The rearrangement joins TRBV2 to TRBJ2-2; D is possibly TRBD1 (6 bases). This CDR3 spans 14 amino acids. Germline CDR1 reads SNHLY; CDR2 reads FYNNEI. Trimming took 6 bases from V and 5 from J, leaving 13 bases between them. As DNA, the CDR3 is TGTGCCAGCAGGTTCGACAGGACAACCGGGGAGCTGTTTTTT. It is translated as CASRFDRTTGELFF.

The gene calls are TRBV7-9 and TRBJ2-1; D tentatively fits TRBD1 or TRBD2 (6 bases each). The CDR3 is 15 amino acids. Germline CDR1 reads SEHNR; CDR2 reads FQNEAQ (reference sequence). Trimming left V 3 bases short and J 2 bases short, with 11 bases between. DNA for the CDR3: TGTGCCAGCAGCTTGCGGGACAAACCCTACAATGAGCAGTTCTTC. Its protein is CASSLRDKPYNEQFF.

The CDR3 bases are TGTGCCAGCAGTGAATTGGATAACTATGGCTACACCTTC. Amino acid sequence: CASSELDNYGYTF. This chain uses TRBV6-1 with TRBJ1-2; D uncertain. V gave up 2 bases and J gave up 1 base, with 5 bases separating them. This CDR3 has 13 amino acids. Germline loops: CDR1 MNHNS, CDR2 SASEGT.

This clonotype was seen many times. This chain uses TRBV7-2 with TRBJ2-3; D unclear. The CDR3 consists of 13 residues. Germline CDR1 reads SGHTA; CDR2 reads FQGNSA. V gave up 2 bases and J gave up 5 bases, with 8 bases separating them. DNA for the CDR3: TGTGCCAGCAGCTTACGTGGTCAAGATACGCAGTATTTT. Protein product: CASSLRGQDTQYF.

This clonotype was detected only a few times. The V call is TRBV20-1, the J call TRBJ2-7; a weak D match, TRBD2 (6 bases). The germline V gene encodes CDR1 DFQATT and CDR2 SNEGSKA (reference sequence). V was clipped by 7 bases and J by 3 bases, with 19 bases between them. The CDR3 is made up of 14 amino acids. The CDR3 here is CSVKAPGRDYEQYF. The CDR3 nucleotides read TGCAGTGTTAAGGCGCCTGGGCGGGACTACGAGCAGTACTTC.

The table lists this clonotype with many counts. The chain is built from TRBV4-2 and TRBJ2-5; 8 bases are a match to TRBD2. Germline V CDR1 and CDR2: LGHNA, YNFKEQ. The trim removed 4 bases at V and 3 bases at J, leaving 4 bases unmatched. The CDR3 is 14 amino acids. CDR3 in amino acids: CASSRGLGEETQYF. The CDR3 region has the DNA TGTGCCAGCAGCCGGGGACTAGGGGAAGAGACCCAGTACTTC.

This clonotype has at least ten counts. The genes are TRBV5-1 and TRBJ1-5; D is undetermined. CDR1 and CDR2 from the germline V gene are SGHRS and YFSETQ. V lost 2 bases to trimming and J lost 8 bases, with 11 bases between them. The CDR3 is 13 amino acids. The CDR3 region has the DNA TGCGCCAGCAGCTTCGATGGTGGCAAGCCCCAGCATTTT. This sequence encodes CASSFDGGKPQHF.

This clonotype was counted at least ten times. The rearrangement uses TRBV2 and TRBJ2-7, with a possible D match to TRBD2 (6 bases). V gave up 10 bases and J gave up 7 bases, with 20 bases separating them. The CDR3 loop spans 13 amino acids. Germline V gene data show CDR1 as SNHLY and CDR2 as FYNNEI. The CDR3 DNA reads TGTGCCAACCAACTAGCACCGGGCGGAGAGCAGTACTTC. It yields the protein CANQLAPGGEQYF. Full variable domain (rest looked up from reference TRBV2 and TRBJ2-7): EPEVTQTPSHQVTQMGQEVILRCVPISNHLYFYWYRQILGQKVEFLVSFYNNEISEKSEIFDDQFSVERPDGSNFTLKIRSTKLEDSAMYFCANQLAPGGEQYFGPGTRLTVT.

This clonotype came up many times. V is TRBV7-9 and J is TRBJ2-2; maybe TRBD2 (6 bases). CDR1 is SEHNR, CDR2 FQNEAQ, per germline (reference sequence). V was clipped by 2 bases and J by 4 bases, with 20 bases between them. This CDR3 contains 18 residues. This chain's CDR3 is CASSLSFLAQEGTGELFF. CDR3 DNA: TGTGCCAGCAGCTTATCGTTCCTGGCACAGGAGGGCACCGGGGAGCTGTTTTTT.

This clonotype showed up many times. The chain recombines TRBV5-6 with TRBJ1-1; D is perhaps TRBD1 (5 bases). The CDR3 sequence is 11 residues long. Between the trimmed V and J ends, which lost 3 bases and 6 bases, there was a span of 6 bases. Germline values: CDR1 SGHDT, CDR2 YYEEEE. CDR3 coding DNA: TGTGCCAGCAGCTGGGGGGCTGAAGCTTTCTTT. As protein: CASSWGAEAFF.

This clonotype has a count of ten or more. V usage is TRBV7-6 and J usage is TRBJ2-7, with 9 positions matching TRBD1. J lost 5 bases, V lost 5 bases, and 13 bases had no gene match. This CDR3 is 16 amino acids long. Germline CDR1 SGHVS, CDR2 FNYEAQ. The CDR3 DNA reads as TGTGCCAGCAGCCTGAATCTACAGGGGGCCTGGGACGAGCAGTACTTC. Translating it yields CASSLNLQGAWDEQYF.

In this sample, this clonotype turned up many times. As DNA, the CDR3 is TGTGCCAGCAGCGCACAGGGCGTCTACGAGCAGTACTTC. This codes for CASSAQGVYEQYF. The chain links TRBV28 to TRBJ2-7, with D possibly being TRBD1 (6 bases). Germline V gene lookup returns CDR1 MDHEN and CDR2 SYDVKM. CDR3 length: 13 residues. Trimming removed 6 bases from V and 3 bases from J, with 12 bases in between. The entire variable domain, with the rest obtained from reference TRBV28 and TRBJ2-7, is as follows: DVKVTQSSRYLVKRTGEKVFLECVQDMDHENMFWYRQDPGLGLRLIYFSYDVKMKEKGDIPEGYSVSREKKERFSLILESASTNQTSMYLCASSAQGVYEQYFGPGTRLTVT.

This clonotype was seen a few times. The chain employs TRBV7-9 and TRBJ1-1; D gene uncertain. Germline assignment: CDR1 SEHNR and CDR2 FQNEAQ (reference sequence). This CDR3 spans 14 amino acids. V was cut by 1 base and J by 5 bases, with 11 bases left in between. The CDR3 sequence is CASSLETPRTEAFF. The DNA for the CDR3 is TGTGCCAGCAGCTTAGAGACTCCGCGGACTGAAGCTTTCTTT.

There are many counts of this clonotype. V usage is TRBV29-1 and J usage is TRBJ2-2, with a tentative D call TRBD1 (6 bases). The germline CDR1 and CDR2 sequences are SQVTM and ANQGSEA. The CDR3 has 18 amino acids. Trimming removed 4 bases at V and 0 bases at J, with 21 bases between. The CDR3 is CSVVRPSFRGSNTGELFF. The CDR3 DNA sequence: TGCAGCGTTGTACGACCTTCTTTCAGGGGTTCGAACACCGGGGAGCTGTTTTTT.

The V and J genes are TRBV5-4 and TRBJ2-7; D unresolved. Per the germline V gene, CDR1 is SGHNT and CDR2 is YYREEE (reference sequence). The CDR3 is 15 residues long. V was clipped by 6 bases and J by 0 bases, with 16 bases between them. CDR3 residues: CASIPEWDSSYEQYF. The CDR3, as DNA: TGTGCCAGCATCCCGGAGTGGGATAGCTCCTACGAGCAGTACTTC. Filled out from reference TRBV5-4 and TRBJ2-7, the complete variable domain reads ETGVTQSPTHLIKTRGQQVTLRCSSQSGHNTVSWYQQALGQGPQFIFQYYREEENGRGNFPPRFSGLQFPNYSSELNVNALELDDSALYLCASIPEWDSSYEQYFGPGTRLTVT.

CDR3 sequence (DNA): TGTGCCTCTCGGGAACAGGGGCATATTTCCTACGAGCAGTACTTC. It codes for CASREQGHISYEQYF. J is TRBJ2-7 and V is TRBV19; TRBD1 matches at 7 bases. This CDR3 comprises 15 residues. V lost 11 bases and J lost 1; bases outside the gene matches: 14. In germline, CDR1 is LNHDA, CDR2 SQIVND (reference sequence).

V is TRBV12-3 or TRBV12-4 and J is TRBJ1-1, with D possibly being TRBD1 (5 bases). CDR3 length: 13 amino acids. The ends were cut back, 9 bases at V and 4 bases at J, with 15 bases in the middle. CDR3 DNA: TGTGCCAGTACACAGGTCCGGGGCACTGAAGCTTTCTTT. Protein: CASTQVRGTEAFF.

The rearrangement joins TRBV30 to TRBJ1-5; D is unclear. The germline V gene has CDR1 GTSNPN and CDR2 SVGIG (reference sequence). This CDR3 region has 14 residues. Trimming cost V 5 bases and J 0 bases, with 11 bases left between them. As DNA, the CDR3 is TGTGCCTGGGGCCGGACCTATAGCAATCAGCCCCAGCATTTT. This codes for CAWGRTYSNQPQHF. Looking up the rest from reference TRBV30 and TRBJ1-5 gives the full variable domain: SQTIHQWPATLVQPVGSPLSLECTVEGTSNPNLYWYRQAAGRGLQLLFYSVGIGQISSEVPQNLSASRPQDRQFILSSKKLLLSDSGFYLCAWGRTYSNQPQHFGDGTRLSIL.

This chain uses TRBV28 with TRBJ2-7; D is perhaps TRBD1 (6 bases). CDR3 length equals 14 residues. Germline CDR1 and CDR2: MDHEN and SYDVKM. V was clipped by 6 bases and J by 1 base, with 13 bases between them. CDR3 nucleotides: TGTGCCAGCAGACTGGGGCAGGGGTCCTACGAGCAGTACTTC. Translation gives CASRLGQGSYEQYF.

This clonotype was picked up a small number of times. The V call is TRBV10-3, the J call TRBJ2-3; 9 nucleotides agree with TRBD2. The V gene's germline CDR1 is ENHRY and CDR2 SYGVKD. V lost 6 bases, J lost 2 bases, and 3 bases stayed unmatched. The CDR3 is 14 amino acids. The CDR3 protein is CAIRVAGATDTQYF. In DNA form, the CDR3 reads TGTGCCATCAGGGTAGCGGGGGCCACAGATACGCAGTATTTT.